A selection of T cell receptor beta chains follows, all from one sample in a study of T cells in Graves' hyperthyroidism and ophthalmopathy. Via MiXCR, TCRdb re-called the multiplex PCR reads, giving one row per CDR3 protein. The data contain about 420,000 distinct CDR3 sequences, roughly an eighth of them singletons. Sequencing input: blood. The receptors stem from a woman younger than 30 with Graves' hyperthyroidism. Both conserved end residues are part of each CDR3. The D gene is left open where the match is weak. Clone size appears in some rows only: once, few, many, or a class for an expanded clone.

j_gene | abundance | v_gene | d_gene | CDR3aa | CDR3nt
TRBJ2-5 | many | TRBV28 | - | CASSSPLGAAETQYF | TGTGCCAGCAGTTCCCCCCTTGGGGCCGCGGAGACCCAGTACTTC
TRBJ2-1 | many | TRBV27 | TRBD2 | CASRLAGGKQFF | TGTGCCAGCAGACTAGCGGGAGGGAAGCAGTTCTTC
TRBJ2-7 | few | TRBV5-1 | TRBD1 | CASRGQGIPYEQYF | TGCGCCAGCAGGGGACAGGGAATCCCCTACGAGCAGTACTTC
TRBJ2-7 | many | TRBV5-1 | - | CASSLTADTYEQYF | TGCGCCAGCAGCTTGACGGCAGACACCTACGAGCAGTACTTC
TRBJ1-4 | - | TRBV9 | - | CASSVEGIPNEKLFF | TGTGCCAGCAGCGTAGAGGGGATACCTAATGAAAAACTGTTTTTT
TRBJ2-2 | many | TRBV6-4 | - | CASSADEAGELFF | TGTGCCAGCAGCGCTGATGAGGCCGGGGAGCTGTTTTTT
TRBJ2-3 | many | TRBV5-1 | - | CASSFSGDISDTQYF | TGCGCCAGCAGCTTTTCGGGAGATATCTCAGATACGCAGTATTTT
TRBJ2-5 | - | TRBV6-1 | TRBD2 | CASSLGGTSQETQYF | TGTGCCAGCAGCCTGGGGGGGACTAGTCAAGAGACCCAGTACTTC
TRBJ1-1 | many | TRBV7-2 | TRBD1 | CASSFSGQQEAFF | TGTGCCAGCAGCTTTTCGGGACAGCAAGAAGCTTTCTTT
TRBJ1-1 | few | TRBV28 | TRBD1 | CATYAGTGGAGTEAFF | TGTGCCACTTATGCCGGGACAGGGGGCGCGGGAACTGAAGCTTTCTTT
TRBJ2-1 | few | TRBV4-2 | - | CASSLLDYNEQFF | TGTGCCAGCAGCCTTCTAGATTACAATGAGCAGTTCTTC
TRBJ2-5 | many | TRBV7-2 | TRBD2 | CASSYGLAGGPGETQYF | TGTGCCAGCAGCTACGGACTAGCGGGAGGGCCGGGGGAGACCCAGTACTTC
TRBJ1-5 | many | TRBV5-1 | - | CASSLAGVSNQPQHF | TGCGCCAGCAGCTTGGCTGGGGTTAGCAATCAGCCCCAGCATTTT
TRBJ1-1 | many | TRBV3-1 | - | CASSPGSGVSEAFF | TGTGCCAGCAGCCCCGGCAGCGGAGTCTCTGAAGCTTTCTTT
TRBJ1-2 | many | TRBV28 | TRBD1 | CASSLSRDRVIGYTF | TGTGCCAGCAGTTTAAGTCGGGACAGGGTAATCGGCTACACCTTC
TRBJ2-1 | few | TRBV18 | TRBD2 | CASSPLGLAGEGFF | TGTGCCAGCTCGCCCCTAGGACTAGCGGGAGAAGGGTTCTTC
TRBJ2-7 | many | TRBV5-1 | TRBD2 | CASSWGLAGGAYEQYF | TGCGCCAGCAGCTGGGGACTAGCGGGAGGGGCCTACGAGCAGTACTTC
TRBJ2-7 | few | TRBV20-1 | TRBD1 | CSATETRDSSRYEQYF | TGCAGTGCCACCGAGACCCGGGACAGTTCAAGATACGAGCAGTACTTC
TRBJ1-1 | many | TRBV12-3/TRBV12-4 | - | CASSHGGGTEAFF | TGTGCCAGCAGTCACGGGGGGGGCACTGAAGCTTTCTTT
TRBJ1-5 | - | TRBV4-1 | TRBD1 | CASSQEFRGWQPQHF | TGCGCCAGCAGCCAAGAATTCAGGGGGTGGCAGCCCCAGCATTTT
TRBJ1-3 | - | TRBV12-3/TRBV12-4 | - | CASSFYTYSGNTIYF | TGTGCCAGCAGTTTCTACACTTACTCTGGAAACACCATATATTTT
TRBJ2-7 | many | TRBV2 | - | CASRNSLGLSFMQYF | TGTGCCAGCAGGAATAGTTTGGGCCTCAGTTTCATGCAGTACTTC
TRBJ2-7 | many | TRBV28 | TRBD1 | CASRATGAGEQYF | TGTGCCAGCAGAGCCACAGGGGCCGGGGAGCAGTACTTC